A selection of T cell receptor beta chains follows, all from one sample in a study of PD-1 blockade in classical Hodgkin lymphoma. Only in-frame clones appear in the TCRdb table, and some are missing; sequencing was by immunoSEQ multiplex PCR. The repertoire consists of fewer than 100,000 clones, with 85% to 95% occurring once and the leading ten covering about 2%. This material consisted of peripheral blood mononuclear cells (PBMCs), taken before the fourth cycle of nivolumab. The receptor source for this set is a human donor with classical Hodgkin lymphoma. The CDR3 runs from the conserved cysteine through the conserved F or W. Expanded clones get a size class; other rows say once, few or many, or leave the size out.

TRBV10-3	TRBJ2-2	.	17	CAISEFRDRPNTGELFF
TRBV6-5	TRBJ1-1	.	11	CASSTGGSPFF
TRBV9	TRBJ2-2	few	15	CASSDRLGSTGELFF
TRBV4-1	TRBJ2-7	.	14	CASSQKQQGFEQYF
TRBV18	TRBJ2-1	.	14	CASSRRSSGNEQFF
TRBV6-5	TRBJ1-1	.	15	CASSYHTGLDTEAFF
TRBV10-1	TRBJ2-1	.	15	CASSEGGRVYNEQFF
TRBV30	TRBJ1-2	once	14	CAWKLWGVGYGYTF
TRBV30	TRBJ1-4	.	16	CAWSAPTGTLSEKLFF
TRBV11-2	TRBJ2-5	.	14	CASSLDGNQETQYF
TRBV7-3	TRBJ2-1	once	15	CASSLEQGRYNEQFF
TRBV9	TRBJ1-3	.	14	CASSGGLSGNTIYF
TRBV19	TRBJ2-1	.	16	CASSTLQGRSYNEQFF
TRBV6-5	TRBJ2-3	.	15	CASSYSGTSTDTQYF
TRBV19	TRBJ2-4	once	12	CASIGGMNIQYF
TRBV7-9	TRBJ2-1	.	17	CASSLGTSGSSYNEQFF
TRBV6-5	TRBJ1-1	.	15	CASAWTGGANTEAFF
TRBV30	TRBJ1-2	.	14	CAWSVLGGTGGYTF
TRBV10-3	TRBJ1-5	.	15	CAIREGQGGNQPQHF
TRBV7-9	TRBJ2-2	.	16	CASSPPSGKDSRELFF
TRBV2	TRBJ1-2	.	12	CASGTGNHGYTF
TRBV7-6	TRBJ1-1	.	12	CASSITGGQAFF
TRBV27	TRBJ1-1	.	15	CASSLGRVEGTEAFF
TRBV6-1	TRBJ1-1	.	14	CASSETVSNTEAFF
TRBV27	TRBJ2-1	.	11	CACWGDHEQFF
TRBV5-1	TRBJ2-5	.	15	CASSLAINRGKTQYF
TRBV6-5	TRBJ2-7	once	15	CASSLSGTGVTEQYF
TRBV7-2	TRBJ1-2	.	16	CASSLGVRTAVWGYTF
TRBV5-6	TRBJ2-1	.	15	CASSRGTAIDNEQFF
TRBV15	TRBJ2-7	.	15	CATSRAPGQSYEQYF
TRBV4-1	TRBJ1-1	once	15	CASSQQRQAGTEAFF
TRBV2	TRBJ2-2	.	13	CASSYKISGELFF
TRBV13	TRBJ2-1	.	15	CASSSTGDTGREQFF
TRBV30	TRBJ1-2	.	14	CAWSVGGGLDGYTF
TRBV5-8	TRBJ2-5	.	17	CASSFQGGAGGPETQYF
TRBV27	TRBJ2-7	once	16	CASSLSPGASSYEQYF
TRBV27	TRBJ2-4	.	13	CASSLSAKNIQYF
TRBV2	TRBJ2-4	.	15	CASINSGGAKNIQYF
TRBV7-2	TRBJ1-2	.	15	CASSLESASRHGYTF
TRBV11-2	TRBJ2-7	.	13	CASSLYDGYEQYF
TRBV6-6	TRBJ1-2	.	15	CASSYSTALGYGYTF
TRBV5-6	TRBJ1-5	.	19	CASSKTWTGRSVSNQPQHF
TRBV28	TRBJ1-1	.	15	CASSIITGLNTEAFF
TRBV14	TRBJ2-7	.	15	CASSHRGHYTREQYF
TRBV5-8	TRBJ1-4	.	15	CASSLSVSRRGGLFF
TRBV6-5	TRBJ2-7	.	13	CASRLNYREEQYF
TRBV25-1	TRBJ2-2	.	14	CASSGAWNTGELFF
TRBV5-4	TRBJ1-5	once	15	CASSLQGSSNQPQHF
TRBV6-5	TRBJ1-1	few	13	CASSYQDGTEAFF
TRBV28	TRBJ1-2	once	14	CASSPPIQAYGYTF
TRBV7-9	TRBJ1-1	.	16	CASSSGTGLSDTEAFF